This T cell receptor (beta chain) stems from a study of CD8 T cells in ankylosing spondylitis listed by TCRdb under 2017. With regard to the full study: To find TCR variants linked to disease, the study profiled T cell receptor beta repertoires in ankylosing spondylitis patients and healthy donors. The whole study cohort included under 140 healthy donors and 20 to 30 ankylosing spondylitis patients. Peripheral blood was sampled, and synovial fluid was also collected from ankylosing spondylitis patients. Results and caveats for the whole study, not just this receptor: A TCR beta motif made up of eight or nine highly homologous amino acid variants appeared to be characteristic of blood from ankylosing spondylitis patients. The disease-linked clones had a CD8+ phenotype and were found at relatively low frequencies in peripheral blood. Some motif variants had previously been reported in the synovial fluid and blood of reactive arthritis patients, which suggests shared mechanisms of disease initiation. The disease-linked clones were reported as significantly enriched in matched synovial fluid samples from ankylosing spondylitis patients.

TCRdb records Illumina HiSeq 2500 as the sequencer. Quantitative 5'-RACE with molecular barcodes was the method used to prepare the TCR beta libraries. In the paper's pipeline: A new computational method based on a probabilistic model of VDJ rearrangement was used to identify disease-linked TCR variants. TCRdb ran its own pipeline on the public reads, namely fastp trimming at Q25 and MiXCR clone calling, and kept in-frame beta chains. Every entry covers one CDR3 protein and lists the most common genes and DNA from its rows. In this record, the V and J calls reflect TCRdb's handling and not the investigators' own analysis. The sample table records under 550,000 distinct CDR3 sequences; roughly 25% of these occur just once. The ten largest clones capture about 0.89% of the sample. In this sample, this clonotype turned up a few times. Its antigen specificity is not known. One base away there is no much larger clone; base qualities are not given.

V is reduced by 6 bases and J by 0 bases, leaving a spacing of 12 bases between them. From cysteine to phenylalanine, the CDR3 is 15 amino acids long. CDR3 DNA only is kept here, 45 bases in frame from base 1. The chain is made from TRBV12-3 or TRBV12-4 and TRBJ1-5, with the D gene too uncertain to name. Material for sequencing was blood, either unsorted or a sorted T cell fraction (not recorded which). This receptor was obtained from a male donor with ankylosing spondylitis. CDR3 protein: CASSRTTDSNQPQHF. The sequenced DNA: TGTGCCAGCAGCCGGACTACAGATAGCAATCAGCCCCAGCATTTT.